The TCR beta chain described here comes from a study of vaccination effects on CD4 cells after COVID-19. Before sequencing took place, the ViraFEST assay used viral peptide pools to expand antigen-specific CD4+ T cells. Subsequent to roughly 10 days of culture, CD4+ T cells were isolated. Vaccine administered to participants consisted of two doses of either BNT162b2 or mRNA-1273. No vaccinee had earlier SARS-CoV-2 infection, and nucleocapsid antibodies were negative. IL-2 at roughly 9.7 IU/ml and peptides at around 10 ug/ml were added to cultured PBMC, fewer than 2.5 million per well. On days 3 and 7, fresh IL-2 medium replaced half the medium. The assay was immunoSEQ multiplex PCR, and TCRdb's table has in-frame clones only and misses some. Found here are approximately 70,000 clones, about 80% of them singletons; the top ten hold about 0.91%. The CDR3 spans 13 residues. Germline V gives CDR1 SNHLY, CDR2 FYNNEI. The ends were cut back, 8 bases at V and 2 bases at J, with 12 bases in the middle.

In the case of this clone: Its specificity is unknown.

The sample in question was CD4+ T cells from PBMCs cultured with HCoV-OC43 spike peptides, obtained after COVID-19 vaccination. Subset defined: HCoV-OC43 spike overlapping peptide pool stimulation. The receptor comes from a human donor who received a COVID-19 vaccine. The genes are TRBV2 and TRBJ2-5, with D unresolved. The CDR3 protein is CASDVSAQETQYF. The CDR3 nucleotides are TGTGCCAGCGACGTATCTGCACAAGAGACCCAGTACTTC.